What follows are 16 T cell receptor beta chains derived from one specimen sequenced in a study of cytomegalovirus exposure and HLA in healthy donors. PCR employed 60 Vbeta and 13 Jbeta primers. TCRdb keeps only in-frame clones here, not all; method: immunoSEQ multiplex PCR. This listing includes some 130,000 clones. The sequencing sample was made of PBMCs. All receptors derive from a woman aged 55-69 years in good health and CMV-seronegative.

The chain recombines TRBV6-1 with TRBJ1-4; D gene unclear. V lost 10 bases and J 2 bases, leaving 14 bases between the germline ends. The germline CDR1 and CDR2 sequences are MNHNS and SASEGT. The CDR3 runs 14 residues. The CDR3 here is CAISERATNEKLFF. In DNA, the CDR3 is TGTGCCATCTCGGAGCGTGCGACTAATGAAAAACTGTTTTTT.

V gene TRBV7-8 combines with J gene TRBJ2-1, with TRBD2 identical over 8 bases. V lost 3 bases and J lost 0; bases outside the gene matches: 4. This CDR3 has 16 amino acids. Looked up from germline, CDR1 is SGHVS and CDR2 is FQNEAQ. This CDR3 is CASSFGAGGSYNEQFF. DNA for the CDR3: TGTGCCAGCAGCTTTGGGGCGGGAGGCTCCTACAATGAGCAGTTCTTC.

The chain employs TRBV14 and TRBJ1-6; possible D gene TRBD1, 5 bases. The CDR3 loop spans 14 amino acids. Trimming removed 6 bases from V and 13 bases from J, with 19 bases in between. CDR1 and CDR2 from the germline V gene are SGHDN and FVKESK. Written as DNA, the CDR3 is TGTGCCAGCAGTTTTCGCGGGGCGCAAACGCCCCTCCACTTT. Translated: CASSFRGAQTPLHF.

Here the CDR3 DNA reads TGTGCCAGCAGTGAATCAGAACCCCAGTTCTTC. Translated, it gives CASSESEPQFF. J is TRBJ2-1 and V is TRBV2; D uncertain. The CDR3 contains 11 residues. V was pared by 2 bases and J by 13 bases, with 9 bases between. The germline V gene has CDR1 SNHLY and CDR2 FYNNEI.

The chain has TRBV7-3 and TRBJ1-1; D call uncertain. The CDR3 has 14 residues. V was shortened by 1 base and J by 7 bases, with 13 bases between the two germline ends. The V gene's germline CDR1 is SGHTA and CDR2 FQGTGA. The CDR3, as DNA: TGTGCCAGCAGCTTAAACGGACTCTCCGGTGAAGCTTTCTTT. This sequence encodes CASSLNGLSGEAFF.

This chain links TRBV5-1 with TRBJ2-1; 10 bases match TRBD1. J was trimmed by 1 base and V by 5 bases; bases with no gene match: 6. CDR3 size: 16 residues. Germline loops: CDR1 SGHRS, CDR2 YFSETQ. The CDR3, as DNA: TGCGCCAGCAGACCGACAGGGGGCCGGTCCTACAATGAGCAGTTCTTC. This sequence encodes CASRPTGGRSYNEQFF.

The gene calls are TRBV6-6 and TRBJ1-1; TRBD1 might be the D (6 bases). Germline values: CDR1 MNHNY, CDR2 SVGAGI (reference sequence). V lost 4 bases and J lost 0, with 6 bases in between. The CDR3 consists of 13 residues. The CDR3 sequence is CASSWTVNTEAFF. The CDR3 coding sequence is TGTGCCAGCAGTTGGACAGTGAACACTGAAGCTTTCTTT.

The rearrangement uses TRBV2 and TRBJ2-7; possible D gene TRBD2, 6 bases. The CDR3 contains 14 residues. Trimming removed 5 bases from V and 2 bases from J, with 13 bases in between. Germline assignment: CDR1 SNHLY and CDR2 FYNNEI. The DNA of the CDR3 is TGTGCCAGCAGTTATGGGCGGGAAACCTACGAGCAGTACTTC. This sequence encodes CASSYGRETYEQYF.

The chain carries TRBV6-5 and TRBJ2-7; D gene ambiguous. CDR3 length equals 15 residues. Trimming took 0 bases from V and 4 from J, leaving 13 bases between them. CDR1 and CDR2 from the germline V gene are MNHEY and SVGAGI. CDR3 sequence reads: CASSYSPGPSYEQYF. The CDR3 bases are TGTGCCAGCAGTTACTCTCCGGGTCCCTCGTACGAGCAGTACTTC.

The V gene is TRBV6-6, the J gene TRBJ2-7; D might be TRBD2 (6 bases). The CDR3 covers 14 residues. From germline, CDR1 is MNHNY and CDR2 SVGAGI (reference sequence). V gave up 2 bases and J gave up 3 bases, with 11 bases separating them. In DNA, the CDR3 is TGTGCCAGCAGTTACAAGGAGGGAGACTACGAGCAGTACTTC. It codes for CASSYKEGDYEQYF.

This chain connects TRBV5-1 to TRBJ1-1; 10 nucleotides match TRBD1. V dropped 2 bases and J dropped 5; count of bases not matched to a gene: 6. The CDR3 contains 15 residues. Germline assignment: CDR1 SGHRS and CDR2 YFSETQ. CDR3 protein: CASSLDRGLGTEAFF. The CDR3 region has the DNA TGCGCCAGCAGCTTAGACAGGGGGCTGGGAACTGAAGCTTTCTTT.

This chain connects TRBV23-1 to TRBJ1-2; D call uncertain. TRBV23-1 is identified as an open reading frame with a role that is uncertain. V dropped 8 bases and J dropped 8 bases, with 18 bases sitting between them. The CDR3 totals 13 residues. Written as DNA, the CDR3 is TGCGCCAGCTTCCGGAGGTGCGGGAGCGGCTACACCTTC. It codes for CASFRRCGSGYTF.

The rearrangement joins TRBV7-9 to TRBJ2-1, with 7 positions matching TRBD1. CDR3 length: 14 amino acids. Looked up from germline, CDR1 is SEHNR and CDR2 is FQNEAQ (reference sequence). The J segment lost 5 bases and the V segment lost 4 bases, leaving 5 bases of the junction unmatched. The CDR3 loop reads CASSSPGTDNEQFF. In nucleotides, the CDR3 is TGTGCCAGCAGCTCCCCCGGGACAGACAATGAGCAGTTCTTC.

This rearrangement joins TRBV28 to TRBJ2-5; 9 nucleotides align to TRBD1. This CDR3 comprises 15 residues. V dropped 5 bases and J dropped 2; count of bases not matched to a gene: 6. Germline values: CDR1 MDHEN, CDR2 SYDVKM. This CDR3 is CASSAGQGQQETQYF. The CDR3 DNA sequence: TGTGCCAGCAGTGCGGGACAGGGACAACAAGAGACCCAGTACTTC.

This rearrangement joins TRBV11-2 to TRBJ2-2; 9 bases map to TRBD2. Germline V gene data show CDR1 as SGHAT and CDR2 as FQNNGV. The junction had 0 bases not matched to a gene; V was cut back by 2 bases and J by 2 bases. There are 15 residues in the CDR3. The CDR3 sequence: CASSLLAGNTGELFF. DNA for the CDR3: TGTGCCAGCAGCTTACTAGCGGGAAACACCGGGGAGCTGTTTTTT.

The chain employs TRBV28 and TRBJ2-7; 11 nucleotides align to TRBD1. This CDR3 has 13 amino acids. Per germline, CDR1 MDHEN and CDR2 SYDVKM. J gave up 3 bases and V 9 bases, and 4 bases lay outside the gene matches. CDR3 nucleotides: TGTGCCAGTCGGACAGGGGGCGACTACGAGCAGTACTTC. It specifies CASRTGGDYEQYF.